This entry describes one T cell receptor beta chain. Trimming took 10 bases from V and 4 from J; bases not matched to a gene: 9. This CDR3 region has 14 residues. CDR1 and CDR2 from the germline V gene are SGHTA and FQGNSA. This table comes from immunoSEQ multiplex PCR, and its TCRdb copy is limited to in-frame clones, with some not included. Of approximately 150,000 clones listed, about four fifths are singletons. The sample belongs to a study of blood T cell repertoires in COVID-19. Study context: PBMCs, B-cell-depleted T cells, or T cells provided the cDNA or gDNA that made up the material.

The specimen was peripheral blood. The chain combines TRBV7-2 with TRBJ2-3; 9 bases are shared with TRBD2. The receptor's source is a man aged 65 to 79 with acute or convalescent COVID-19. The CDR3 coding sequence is TGTGCCACCGCCCTAGCGGGGACATCAGATACGCAGTATTTT. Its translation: CATALAGTSDTQYF.